This passage covers 26 T cell receptor beta chains from one sample sequenced in a study of T cell responses to AZD1222 COVID-19 vaccine. Generated by immunoSEQ multiplex PCR, the TCRdb table keeps only in-frame clones and is missing some. The sample consists of roughly 83,000 clones, 86% of them appearing once. Specimen: peripheral blood, collected on day 0 of AZD1222 vaccination. These TCRs come from an adult in good health.

This sequence joins TRBV14 and TRBJ2-1; D is undetermined. In germline, CDR1 is SGHDN, CDR2 FVKESK. Between the trimmed V and J ends, which lost 3 bases and 8 bases, there was a span of 5 bases. The CDR3 covers 11 residues. The CDR3 DNA is TGTGCCAGCAGCCAGGTCTATGAGCAGTTCTTC. Translating gives CASSQVYEQFF.

This rearrangement joins TRBV13 to TRBJ1-1; D not certain. Germline V gives CDR1 PRHDT, CDR2 FYEKMQ (reference sequence). Deletions cut 2 bases from V and 4 bases from J, with 8 bases between. This CDR3 has 13 amino acids. The CDR3 DNA follows: TGTGCCAGCAGCTTAATATGGGCCACTGAAGCTTTCTTT. Protein: CASSLIWATEAFF. The variable domain in full, completed from reference TRBV13 and TRBJ1-1, reads AAGVIQSPRHLIKEKRETATLKCYPIPRHDTVYWYQQGPGQDPQFLISFYEKMQSDKGSIPDRFSAQQFSDYHSELNMSSLELGDSALYFCASSLIWATEAFFGQGTRLTVV.

The J gene is TRBJ1-2, the V gene TRBV5-4, with D unresolved. Germline CDR1 reads SGHNT; CDR2 reads YYREEE (reference sequence). This CDR3 spans 13 amino acids. V was trimmed by 2 bases and J by 2 bases, leaving 7 bases between them. CDR3 DNA sequence: TGTGCCAGCAGCTTAAGTCTGAACTATGGCTACACCTTC. Its translation: CASSLSLNYGYTF.

The J gene is TRBJ2-7, the V gene TRBV7-9, with TRBD2 matching over 14 bases. J lost 6 bases, V lost 5 bases, and 9 bases had no gene match. Germline V gene lookup returns CDR1 SEHNR and CDR2 FQNEAQ (reference sequence). The CDR3 is 16 residues long. The CDR3 loop is CASSDGTSGSGFEQYF. In DNA form, the CDR3 reads TGTGCCAGCAGCGACGGGACTAGCGGGAGCGGGTTCGAGCAGTACTTC.

The V and J genes are TRBV25-1 and TRBJ1-1; TRBD1 aligns across 11 bases. CDR3 length: 14 amino acids. V lost 4 bases and J lost 11; bases outside the gene matches: 9. CDR1 and CDR2 from the germline V gene are MGHDK and SYGVNS. The chain's CDR3 is CASSGGTGGSGAFF. The CDR3 DNA is TGTGCCAGCAGTGGCGGGACAGGGGGGTCAGGGGCTTTCTTT. The full variable domain, with the rest looked up from reference TRBV25-1 and TRBJ1-1, is EADIYQTPRYLVIGTGKKITLECSQTMGHDKMYWYQQDPGMELHLIHYSYGVNSTEKGDLSSESTVSRIRTEHFPLTLESARPSHTSQYLCASSGGTGGSGAFFGQGTRLTVV.

This clone was seen just once. The chain joins TRBV2 to TRBJ1-5; D uncertain. The CDR3 has 14 amino acids. Trimming pared 4 bases from V and 7 bases from J, leaving 14 bases between. Per the germline V gene, CDR1 is SNHLY and CDR2 is FYNNEI. Here the CDR3 DNA reads TGTGCCAGCAGTGGGAGGGCTCGGGCACAGCCCCAGCATTTT. It encodes CASSGRARAQPQHF.

A single count supports this clone. The CDR3 region is CASSIDLKGNYGYTF. The DNA for the CDR3 is TGTGCCAGTAGTATAGATCTAAAAGGGAACTATGGCTACACCTTC. The V and J genes are TRBV19 and TRBJ1-2; D is undetermined. This CDR3 is 15 amino acids long. Per the germline V gene, CDR1 is LNHDA and CDR2 is SQIVND (reference sequence). Trimming stripped 0 bases from V and 2 bases from J, with 10 bases between.

J is TRBJ2-3 and V is TRBV9, with 7 positions matching TRBD2. This CDR3 region has 14 residues. The V segment lost 3 bases and the J segment 5 bases; nucleotides outside the gene matches: 6. Germline V gene sequence: CDR1 SGDLS, CDR2 YYNGEE. CDR3 sequence: CASSGWTSEDTQYF. As DNA, the CDR3 is TGTGCCAGCAGCGGCTGGACTAGTGAAGATACGCAGTATTTT.

This rearrangement joins TRBV30 to TRBJ1-5, with TRBD1 matching 8 bases. V was clipped by 1 base and J by 2 bases; unmatched bases: 1. Germline V gene data show CDR1 as GTSNPN and CDR2 as SVGIG (reference sequence). The CDR3 runs to 14 residues. This CDR3 reads CAWSETGGNQPQHF. CDR3 DNA sequence: TGTGCCTGGAGTGAGACAGGGGGCAATCAGCCCCAGCATTTT.

The chain couples TRBV27 to TRBJ2-5; 12 nucleotides agree with TRBD2. Trimming at V came to 5 bases and at J to 3 bases, leaving 7 bases not matched to a gene. Germline CDR1 and CDR2: MNHEY and SMNVEV (reference sequence). The CDR3 is made up of 16 amino acids. The CDR3 spells CASSPSRTSGKETQYF. The CDR3 DNA sequence: TGTGCCAGCAGTCCCTCACGGACTAGCGGGAAAGAGACCCAGTACTTC.

This CDR3 is CASSRGRMVYF. Written as DNA, the CDR3 is TGTGCCAGCAGTCGGGGACGGATGGTCTACTTC. This sequence joins TRBV6-5 and TRBJ2-7; D may correspond to TRBD1 or TRBD2 (5 bases each). This CDR3 has 11 amino acids. V dropped 5 bases and J dropped 13 bases, with 15 bases sitting between them. CDR1 is MNHEY and CDR2 is SVGAGI in the germline V gene.

This clone showed up just once. The chain combines TRBV28 with TRBJ2-7; D uncertain. The germline V and J ends were trimmed by 8 bases and 3 bases, with 11 bases remaining between them. The CDR3 length is 12 residues. Germline V CDR1 and CDR2: MDHEN, SYDVKM. In DNA form, the CDR3 reads TGTGCCAGCGGCAGGAAGATCTACGAGCAGTACTTC. Translation: CASGRKIYEQYF.

The rearrangement links TRBV10-1 to TRBJ2-7; TRBD2 agrees at 7 bases. CDR1 and CDR2 (germline): WNHNN, SYGVQD (reference sequence). V shed 4 bases, J shed 5 bases, and the junction held 5 bases outside the gene matches. CDR3 length equals 13 residues. For the CDR3, the DNA is TGCGCCAGCAGTGGGGACTACGCAAACGAGCAGTACTTC. Translating it yields CASSGDYANEQYF.

The CDR3: CASSEGGGRGYTF. The DNA of the CDR3 is TGTGCCAGCAGTGAAGGGGGAGGCAGGGGCTACACCTTC. The V call is TRBV6-1, the J call TRBJ1-2; D call uncertain. V was clipped by 1 base and J by 8 bases, with 11 bases between them. CDR1 MNHNS and CDR2 SASEGT come from the germline V gene. This CDR3 region has 13 residues.

J is TRBJ2-4 and V is TRBV30; D is possibly TRBD1 or TRBD2 (5 bases each). The CDR3 extends over 16 amino acids. Germline CDR1 and CDR2: GTSNPN and SVGIG (reference sequence). Trimming cost V 2 bases and J 2 bases, with 16 bases left between them. The CDR3 nucleotides read TGTGCCTGGAGTAAGAGGGACGGCGTGACCAAAAACATTCAGTACTTC. The encoded protein is CAWSKRDGVTKNIQYF.

The rearrangement uses TRBV7-9 and TRBJ1-2, with D possibly TRBD1 on 6 matching bases. V lost 1 base and J 7 bases, leaving 13 bases between the germline ends. CDR1 SEHNR and CDR2 FQNEAQ come from the germline V gene (reference sequence). This CDR3 contains 14 residues. For the CDR3, the DNA is TGTGCCAGCAGCTTAGACAGGGCCATGGGTGGCTACACCTTC. Residues: CASSLDRAMGGYTF.

This rearrangement joins TRBV2 to TRBJ1-1; unclear D gene. CDR1 and CDR2 (germline): SNHLY, FYNNEI. The V end lost 3 bases, the J end lost 0 bases, and 8 bases lay between the germline ends. The CDR3 has 14 residues. CDR3 DNA sequence: TGTGCCAGCAGTGACCGTGCCATGAACACTGAAGCTTTCTTT. As protein: CASSDRAMNTEAFF.

Only one count was recorded for this clone. This chain joins TRBV2 and TRBJ2-2; tentatively, D is TRBD1 or TRBD2 (5 bases each). V lost 10 bases to trimming and J lost 2 bases, with 17 bases between them. The CDR3 spans 15 residues. From germline, CDR1 is SNHLY and CDR2 FYNNEI. CDR3 sequence: CAITRDGANTGELFF. DNA of the CDR3: TGTGCCATCACGAGGGACGGGGCTAACACCGGGGAGCTGTTTTTT.

V is TRBV6-6 and J is TRBJ2-6, with D uncertain. Germline loops: CDR1 MNHNY, CDR2 SVGAGI (reference sequence). The CDR3 extends over 13 amino acids. V was pared by 7 bases and J by 1 base, with 5 bases between. The CDR3 here is CASTESGANVLTF. The CDR3 bases are TGTGCCAGCACAGAGTCTGGGGCCAACGTCCTGACTTTC.

The chain combines TRBV24-1 with TRBJ1-1, with no clear D. The V end lost 3 bases, the J end lost 1 base, and 2 bases lay between the germline ends. The CDR3 sequence is 12 residues long. Germline lookup yields CDR1 KGHDR and CDR2 SFDVKD. The CDR3 sequence: CATSDENTEAFF. The DNA for the CDR3 is TGTGCCACCAGTGATGAGAACACTGAAGCTTTCTTT.

The CDR3 loop reads CASIEPTEGNTIYF. CDR3 DNA sequence: TGTGCCAGCATCGAACCAACGGAGGGAAACACCATATATTTT. This rearrangement joins TRBV5-5 to TRBJ1-3; D call uncertain. The V gene's germline CDR1 is SGHKS and CDR2 YYEKEE (reference sequence). The CDR3 covers 14 residues. The V gene lost 6 bases and the J gene lost 4 bases, with 14 bases spanning the gap.

J is TRBJ1-2 and V is TRBV19, with no clear D. The germline V gene has CDR1 LNHDA and CDR2 SQIVND (reference sequence). V dropped 8 bases and J dropped 0 bases, with 10 bases sitting between them. The CDR3 covers 13 residues. Written as DNA, the CDR3 is TGTGCCAGTTCGTTCAGAGCTAACTATGGCTACACCTTC. This translates into CASSFRANYGYTF.

The chain recombines TRBV19 with TRBJ2-1; tentatively, D is TRBD1 (5 bases). Trimming left V 0 bases short and J 0 bases short, with 9 bases between. Germline V CDR1 and CDR2: LNHDA, SQIVND (reference sequence). The length of the CDR3 is 16 residues. CDR3 residues: CASSIDQGSSYNEQFF. CDR3 nucleotide sequence: TGTGCCAGTAGTATAGATCAGGGAAGCTCCTACAATGAGCAGTTCTTC.

The chain carries TRBV10-3 and TRBJ2-3; 13 positions match TRBD2. The CDR3 extends over 18 amino acids. V dropped 0 bases and J dropped 5; count of bases not matched to a gene: 8. Germline V gene data show CDR1 as ENHRY and CDR2 as SYGVKD. The CDR3 protein is CAISESATSGGALDTQYF. The CDR3 DNA sequence: TGTGCCATCAGTGAGTCGGCCACTAGCGGGGGGGCCCTAGATACGCAGTATTTT.

The sample holds a few counts of this clone. The chain is built from TRBV7-6 and TRBJ1-1; 10 nucleotides align to TRBD1. J gave up 6 bases and V 4 bases, and 14 bases lay outside the gene matches. Germline V gene data show CDR1 as SGHVS and CDR2 as FNYEAQ. This CDR3 is 17 amino acids long. The CDR3 DNA reads TGTGCCAGCAGCTGGCGACAGGGGGCAGGAGATGGCCCTGAAGCTTTCTTT. Protein sequence: CASSWRQGAGDGPEAFF.

The rearrangement links TRBV28 to TRBJ1-2; D remains ambiguous. With 5 bases removed from V and 4 bases from J, the gap between germline ends came to 8 bases. This CDR3 is built from 12 residues. Looked up from germline, CDR1 is MDHEN and CDR2 is SYDVKM. The CDR3 loop reads CASSLRSYGYTF. The CDR3 nucleotides read TGTGCCAGCAGTCTAAGATCCTATGGCTACACCTTC.